This T cell receptor beta chain was found in a study of T cell responses to AZD1222 COVID-19 vaccine. General study results and limits: Unmutated variant regions are reportedly the target of nearly half of TCRs that are spike-specific. Spike-specific TCR breadth and depth were elevated following two AZD1222 doses. The donors showed a predominance of white British ancestry and of females, with possible underestimation of clonal diversity. Only five to seven AZD1222 recipients were seropositive at baseline.

The data were produced by immunoSEQ multiplex PCR, yet TCRdb's version contains in-frame clones alone and is incomplete. This sample has around 160,000 clones; approximately 94% occur once, and the top ten carry around 1.9%. V was trimmed by 3 bases and J by 4 bases, leaving 15 bases between them. The CDR3 is made up of 15 amino acids. The V gene's germline CDR1 is MGHRA and CDR2 YSYEKL. Details on this clone: What it binds is unknown.

The V call is TRBV4-1, the J call TRBJ1-2, with no clear D. This TCR was recovered from an adult in good health. The material sequenced was peripheral blood, taken on day 0 of AZD1222 vaccination. CDR3 protein: CASSQIRGDRYGYTF. The CDR3 nucleotides read TGCGCCAGCAGCCAGATAAGAGGAGACCGCTATGGCTACACCTTC.